This is a list of T cell receptor beta chains from one sample in a study of T cells in Graves' hyperthyroidism and ophthalmopathy. TCRdb reanalysed the multiplex PCR reads using MiXCR and keeps one entry per CDR3 protein. Found here are approximately 300,000 distinct CDR3 sequences, 15% to 20% of them singletons; the top ten hold over 50%. The sequenced sample was blood. All receptors come from a woman aged 55-70 years with Graves' ophthalmopathy. Both conserved end residues are part of each CDR3. A D gene is named only where the DNA matches it firmly.

v_gene: TRBV7-8
len: 18
d_gene: NA
CDR3aa: CASSSSFGTLSTNEKLFF

v_gene: TRBV24-1
len: 16
d_gene: TRBD1
CDR3aa: CATSDPGQGSTDTQYF

v_gene: TRBV3-1
len: 14
d_gene: NA
CDR3aa: CASSQEPRHNEQFF

v_gene: TRBV9
len: 15
d_gene: NA
CDR3aa: CASSARDSYTGELFF

v_gene: TRBV7-8
len: 15
d_gene: TRBD2
CDR3aa: CASSFGLAGGTEQFF

v_gene: TRBV19
len: 15
d_gene: TRBD2
CDR3aa: CASSIVGTRGGELFF

v_gene: TRBV11-2
len: 16
d_gene: TRBD1
CDR3aa: CASGAGTAQGWYGYTF

v_gene: TRBV18
len: 16
d_gene: NA
CDR3aa: CASSPRGLGMNTEAFF

v_gene: TRBV6-2/TRBV6-3
len: 15
d_gene: TRBD2
CDR3aa: CASSHGGAGANEQYF

v_gene: TRBV5-1
len: 15
d_gene: NA
CDR3aa: CASSKHREGNTEAFF

v_gene: TRBV25-1
len: 14
d_gene: NA
CDR3aa: CASRGGQSNYGYTF

v_gene: TRBV7-9
len: 14
d_gene: TRBD2
CDR3aa: CASSPPSGSYEQYF

v_gene: TRBV18
len: 14
d_gene: TRBD1
CDR3aa: CASSPHGQGSEAFF

v_gene: TRBV5-1
len: 15
d_gene: TRBD1
CDR3aa: CASAPGTGSYNEQFF

v_gene: TRBV6-1
len: 17
d_gene: TRBD2
CDR3aa: CASSVLTGTSGFYEQYF

v_gene: TRBV7-2
len: 15
d_gene: TRBD1
CDR3aa: CASSTGTGGINEQFF

v_gene: TRBV28
len: 13
d_gene: NA
CDR3aa: CASSFRGGPLAFF

v_gene: TRBV2
len: 15
d_gene: TRBD1
CDR3aa: CASSPTRQGVGTQYF

v_gene: TRBV12-3/TRBV12-4
len: 15
d_gene: NA
CDR3aa: CASSSSGTGHQPQHF

v_gene: TRBV10-3
len: 12
d_gene: NA
CDR3aa: CAISESGEKLFF

v_gene: TRBV4-3
len: 18
d_gene: TRBD1
CDR3aa: CASSPRTTGGTGANVLTF

v_gene: TRBV6-1
len: 13
d_gene: NA
CDR3aa: CASRAEGPDTQYF

v_gene: TRBV6-1
len: 17
d_gene: NA
CDR3aa: CASRSGGGATLYNEQFF

v_gene: TRBV10-3
len: 14
d_gene: TRBD2
CDR3aa: CAISEVGGDNEQFF

v_gene: TRBV20-1
len: 13
d_gene: TRBD1
CDR3aa: CSAQSNRGTEAFF

v_gene: TRBV10-3
len: 16
d_gene: TRBD1
CDR3aa: CAISERDRSSTDTQYF

v_gene: TRBV19
len: 14
d_gene: NA
CDR3aa: CASSIGDRYNEQFF

v_gene: TRBV19
len: 16
d_gene: TRBD2
CDR3aa: CASSIRLAGGIYEQYF

v_gene: TRBV18
len: 14
d_gene: NA
CDR3aa: CAGSPAPAQAPLHF

v_gene: TRBV7-7
len: 13
d_gene: NA
CDR3aa: CASSLDRFDEQYF

v_gene: TRBV6-1
len: 16
d_gene: TRBD2
CDR3aa: CASSIGLAGDYNEQFF

v_gene: TRBV6-1
len: 16
d_gene: NA
CDR3aa: CASSRGLQGNGNTIYF

v_gene: TRBV4-3
len: 14
d_gene: NA
CDR3aa: CASSQEDGNSPLHF

v_gene: TRBV18
len: 18
d_gene: TRBD1
CDR3aa: CASSPPLSAGGAGEKLFF

v_gene: TRBV7-2
len: 13
d_gene: NA
CDR3aa: CASSFERYEPQHF

v_gene: TRBV19
len: 13
d_gene: TRBD1
CDR3aa: CASSIGTVYEQYF

v_gene: TRBV20-1
len: 14
d_gene: TRBD1
CDR3aa: CSASSDRGNQPQHF

v_gene: TRBV4-1
len: 17
d_gene: NA
CDR3aa: CASSRRSGWGYNSPLHF

v_gene: TRBV5-6
len: 15
d_gene: NA
CDR3aa: CASSPGPRTTYEQYF

v_gene: TRBV9
len: 14
d_gene: TRBD1
CDR3aa: CASSVGQAAETQYF